Shown below are 5 T cell receptor beta chains from a single sample sequenced in a study of graft-versus-host responses after intestinal transplantation. The time point here: postoperative day 105 after intestinal transplantation (dayNNNN = postoperative day). Data came from immunoSEQ multiplex PCR; TCRdb stores just in-frame clones and leaves some out. The repertoire holds 12,000 or so clones, with roughly nine tenths as singletons. The sample here was PBMCs, taken 105 days after intestinal transplantation. These receptors all come from a human patient who received an intestinal transplant, so some T cells may come from the graft donor.

This chain uses TRBV6-5 with TRBJ1-4; 7 bases map to TRBD1. V shed 5 bases and J 7 bases; nucleotides not matched to a gene: 7. CDR1 and CDR2 (germline): MNHEY, SVGAGI. The CDR3 runs 14 residues. CDR3 coding DNA: TGTGCCAGCAGTAGGGCTAGACAGGGTGAAAAACTGTTTTTT. This sequence encodes CASSRARQGEKLFF.

The chain carries TRBV19 and TRBJ2-3; possible D gene TRBD2, 6 bases. Between the trimmed V and J ends, which lost 3 bases and 2 bases, there was a span of 6 bases. The CDR3 is 13 amino acids. CDR1 LNHDA and CDR2 SQIVND come from the germline V gene (reference sequence). In nucleotides, the CDR3 is TGTGCCAGTAGTATGGGACTCACAGATACGCAGTATTTT. Protein sequence: CASSMGLTDTQYF.

The chain has TRBV9 and TRBJ2-6; D not certain. The germline V gene has CDR1 SGDLS and CDR2 YYNGEE. Trimming removed 1 base at V and 6 bases at J, with 20 bases between. The CDR3 totals 18 residues. CDR3 region: CASSVRRGPTVEANVLTF. The CDR3 DNA reads as TGTGCCAGCAGCGTAAGGAGAGGCCCTACCGTTGAGGCCAACGTCCTGACTTTC.

The chain links TRBV5-1 to TRBJ2-7; 7 bases fit TRBD1. J was trimmed by 0 bases and V by 4 bases; bases with no gene match: 10. CDR1 is SGHRS, CDR2 YFSETQ, per germline. The CDR3 length is 16 residues. The CDR3 nucleotides read TGCGCCAGCAGCGCGCTAGGGACAGTCGACTCCTACGAGCAGTACTTC. Protein: CASSALGTVDSYEQYF.

The J gene is TRBJ2-7, the V gene TRBV29-1, with 8 bases lining up with TRBD1. CDR1 is SQVTM, CDR2 ANQGSEA, per germline. The length of the CDR3 is 13 residues. Trimming took 3 bases from V and 3 from J; bases not matched to a gene: 4. CDR3 sequence (DNA): TGCAGCGTTGAGTGGACAGGGTACTACGAGCAGTACTTC. It is translated as CSVEWTGYYEQYF.